The rows below give T cell receptor beta chains drawn from one sample of a study of blood T cell repertoires in COVID-19. The protocol was immunoSEQ multiplex PCR, while the TCRdb copy is restricted to in-frame clones and leaves out a portion. The sample carries 330,000 or so clones, around nine tenths recorded once. Specimen: PBMCs or T cells enriched from blood (not recorded which). All receptors derive from a man aged 30 to 39 who had recovered from COVID-19. Both conserved end residues are part of each CDR3. Fields, in order: J gene, clone size, D gene, V gene, CDR3 DNA, CDR3 protein. The D gene is left open where the match is weak. Only some rows state a clone size, as once, few, many or a class for expanded clones.

TRBJ1-3 NA NA TRBV4-1 TGCGCCAGCAGCCAAGATTTGGCAAACTCTGGAAACACCATATATTTT CASSQDLANSGNTIYF
TRBJ2-7 once NA TRBV6-5 TGTGCCAGCAGTTATCAGGGGCTTCCCTACGAGCAGTACTTC CASSYQGLPYEQYF
TRBJ2-7 NA TRBD2 TRBV7-3 TGTGCCAGCAGCCCGACTAGCTCCCACGAGCAGTACTTC CASSPTSSHEQYF
TRBJ1-2 NA TRBD1 TRBV2 TGTGCCAGCAGGGACAGGGACTATGGCTACACCTTC CASRDRDYGYTF
TRBJ2-6 NA NA TRBV18 TGTGCCAGCTCACCACGACAGTTCTCTGGGGCCAACGTCCTGACTTTC CASSPRQFSGANVLTF
TRBJ1-1 NA TRBD1 TRBV5-1 TGCGCCAGCAGCCTCGGGAGGGGACAGGGGAGCACTGAAGCTTTCTTT CASSLGRGQGSTEAFF
TRBJ2-2 NA TRBD1 TRBV25-1 TGTGCCAGCAGTGAATTGGACAGGGCGGCCGGGGAGCTGTTTTTT CASSELDRAAGELFF
TRBJ2-7 few NA TRBV5-1 TGCGCCAGCAGCTCCCCCCCGGGAGACGAGCAGTACTTC CASSSPPGDEQYF
TRBJ2-1 NA TRBD2 TRBV4-1 TGCGCCAGCAGCCAAGCCCAGCGGGGGGGCGTCTATGAGCAGTTCTTC CASSQAQRGGVYEQFF
TRBJ1-1 NA NA TRBV5-1 TGCGCCAGCAGCATGAATCCGGGGTCCACTGAAGCTTTCTTT CASSMNPGSTEAFF
TRBJ1-5 NA NA TRBV6-5 TGTGCCAGCAGGAGGGCGATTTATAGCAATCAGCCCCAGCATTTT CASRRAIYSNQPQHF
TRBJ2-5 NA TRBD2 TRBV5-6 TGTGCCAGCACCCCGGGGGTAGCGGGGCCAGGGGAGACCCAGTACTTC CASTPGVAGPGETQYF
TRBJ2-3 NA NA TRBV30 TGTGCCTGGAGTGAGCTGAGAGACAGCGGGGATACGCAGTATTTT CAWSELRDSGDTQYF
TRBJ2-2 NA TRBD1 TRBV7-3 TGTGCCAGCAGCTCGTCAGGGGGCACCGGGGAGCTGTTTTTT CASSSSGGTGELFF
TRBJ1-2 once TRBD1 TRBV6-5 TGTGCCAGCAGCCCCGGGACAGGGGGCCTTGGCTACACCTTC CASSPGTGGLGYTF
TRBJ2-2 NA TRBD1 TRBV27 TGTGCCAGCAGTTTATTTATAGGGGGCGGCACCGGGGAGCTGTTTTTT CASSLFIGGGTGELFF
TRBJ1-1 NA NA TRBV7-8 TGTGCCAGCAGCTTTGGCTTTGGCACTGAAGCTTTCTTT CASSFGFGTEAFF
TRBJ1-2 NA TRBD1 TRBV27 TGTGCCAGCAGTTGGGACAGGGCCGCGACGGTCTATGGCTACACCTTC CASSWDRAATVYGYTF
TRBJ2-5 NA TRBD1 TRBV10-3 TGTGCCATCAGAGACAGGGAACGGGAGACCCAGTACTTC CAIRDRERETQYF
TRBJ2-1 NA TRBD2 TRBV4-1 TGCGCCAGCAGCCAAGAATTGGCGGGGGGGCCAGGTGAGCAGTTCTTC CASSQELAGGPGEQFF
TRBJ1-6 NA TRBD1 TRBV7-3 TGTGCCAGCGGACAGGGGCAGGGATCACCCCTCCACTTT CASGQGQGSPLHF
TRBJ2-7 NA TRBD2 TRBV9 TGTGCCAGCACCCCGGGACTAGCGGGGGGGCACGAGCAGTACTTC CASTPGLAGGHEQYF
TRBJ2-2 NA NA TRBV6-5 TGTGCCAGCAGTTACTCGATAGGGGAACACACCGGGGAGCTGTTTTTT CASSYSIGEHTGELFF
TRBJ2-3 NA TRBD2 TRBV28 TGTGCCAGCTTCCGGACTAGCGGGGGCGCTGATACGCAGTATTTT CASFRTSGGADTQYF
TRBJ1-6 NA NA TRBV9 TGTGCCGGCCAAGATTCACCCCTCCACTTT CAGQDSPLHF
TRBJ2-7 NA TRBD2 TRBV4-1 TGCGCCAGCAGCCAAGACGGACTAGGGCCCTACGAGCAGTACTTC CASSQDGLGPYEQYF
TRBJ1-6 few NA TRBV28 TGTGCCAGCAGTTGGGGCAGGGCATATAATTCACCCCTCCACTTT CASSWGRAYNSPLHF
TRBJ2-3 NA NA TRBV7-8 TGTGCCAGCAGCTTCACCCGACAAACGCCCACGCAGTATTTT CASSFTRQTPTQYF
TRBJ1-2 NA TRBD1 TRBV19 TGTGCCAGTAGGAGGACAGGGGGCGAGTATGGCTACACCTTC CASRRTGGEYGYTF
TRBJ2-3 NA TRBD2 TRBV29-1 TGCAGCGTTGCCGGGAGGGGGGCGGATACGCAGTATTTT CSVAGRGADTQYF
TRBJ2-3 NA TRBD1 TRBV5-1 TGCGCCAGCAGCCCAGGACAGGTTAGCACAGATACGCAGTATTTT CASSPGQVSTDTQYF
TRBJ1-5 NA NA TRBV23-1 TGCGCCAGCAGTCAATCAGTGGGGGACTGCAATCAGCCCCAGCATTTT CASSQSVGDCNQPQHF
TRBJ1-2 NA NA TRBV5-8 TGTGCCAGCAGCTTGGCCAGCGGGGTCGGGGGCTACACCTTC CASSLASGVGGYTF
TRBJ2-3 NA NA TRBV10-2 TGCGCCAGCAGTGAGCTTGGGGGGACGAGCACAGATACGCAGTATTTT CASSELGGTSTDTQYF
TRBJ1-5 few NA TRBV13 TGTGCCAGCAGCTTAGGACCGGAGAGCAATCAGCCCCAGCATTTT CASSLGPESNQPQHF
TRBJ2-3 NA TRBD2 TRBV15 TGTGCCACCGACGGGGGCCGGGGGGGATTAGATACGCAGTATTTT CATDGGRGGLDTQYF
TRBJ2-6 NA NA TRBV7-8 TGTGCCAGCAGCTTAGACGCGGTTAGCTCTGGGGCCAACGTCCTGACTTTC CASSLDAVSSGANVLTF
TRBJ2-5 NA NA TRBV9 TGTGCCAGCAGCCCCGGACAGAACCCCCACGAGACCCAGTACTTC CASSPGQNPHETQYF
TRBJ2-7 NA NA TRBV4-2 TGTGCCAGCAGCCAAACTCTAGCAAGCTCCTACGAGCAGTACTTC CASSQTLASSYEQYF